Below, 26 T cell receptor beta chains from the same sample are listed, as sequenced in a study of radiation and T cells in renal cell carcinoma. Produced via immunoSEQ multiplex PCR; TCRdb's table is partial and in-frame only. The sample has 97,000 or so clones, 84% seen once; the top ten hold around 7.9%. The sample's time point: blood 4 weeks post-SBRT, at nephrectomy. Treatment of the sample: 15 Gy SBRT to primary tumor, nephrectomy 4 weeks later. The specimen comprised blood, sampled from a patient whose treatment included radiotherapy and nephrectomy. The receptor set was obtained from a man aged 60 to 75 with renal cell carcinoma.

The chain links TRBV6-1 to TRBJ2-1; 13 bases agree with TRBD2. The CDR3 spans 17 residues. With V trimmed by 4 bases and J by 3 bases, 6 bases remained unmatched. Germline loops: CDR1 MNHNS, CDR2 SASEGT. The CDR3 sequence: CASSGRTSGSGYNEQFF. The CDR3 DNA is TGTGCCAGCAGTGGAAGGACTAGCGGGAGTGGCTACAATGAGCAGTTCTTC.

The chain employs TRBV18 and TRBJ2-7; no clear D gene. V dropped 9 bases and J dropped 3 bases, with 21 bases sitting between them. This CDR3 is built from 15 residues. Germline CDR1 and CDR2: KGHSH and LQKENI. CDR3 DNA sequence: TGTGCCAGGACTGACTGTGGAAAGAGGTGCTACGAGCAGTACTTC. Translating it yields CARTDCGKRCYEQYF.

This clone was picked up a small number of times. Within the sample, other DNA sequences also encode this same CDR3. The CDR3 DNA sequence: TGTGCCAGCAGCTTAGATCTGAACACTGAAGCTTTCTTT. As protein: CASSLDLNTEAFF. The V call is TRBV11-3, the J call TRBJ1-1; D ambiguous. This CDR3 contains 13 residues. Germline V gene lookup returns CDR1 SGHNT and CDR2 YENEEA. Deletions cut 0 bases from V and 0 bases from J, with 2 bases between.

This chain joins TRBV7-9 and TRBJ2-7, with 10 bases lining up with TRBD2. Germline trimming cut 3 bases from V and 7 bases from J; bases unmatched to any gene: 12. CDR1 and CDR2 (germline): SEHNR, FQNEAQ (reference sequence). CDR3 size: 16 residues. This chain's CDR3 is CASSLGLAGVEGEQYF. The DNA of the CDR3 is TGTGCCAGCAGCTTGGGCCTAGCGGGAGTAGAAGGGGAGCAGTACTTC.

V usage is TRBV2 and J usage is TRBJ1-5, with 8 positions matching TRBD1. Germline V CDR1 and CDR2: SNHLY, FYNNEI. V lost 2 bases and J lost 15; bases outside the gene matches: 6. The CDR3 runs 12 residues. As DNA, the CDR3 is TGTGCCAGCAGTGAATCGGACAGGGCGCGGCATTTT. This gives the protein CASSESDRARHF.

The chain has TRBV7-2 and TRBJ2-2; maybe TRBD2 (5 bases). CDR3 length: 13 amino acids. Trimming took 6 bases from V and 7 from J, leaving 12 bases between them. Germline lookup yields CDR1 SGHTA and CDR2 FQGNSA. The CDR3 DNA reads TGTGCCAGCAGGGACGGGATGGTCGGGGAGCTGTTTTTT. The encoded protein is CASRDGMVGELFF.

The chain couples TRBV19 to TRBJ1-4, with D unresolved. V lost 7 bases to trimming and J lost 5 bases, with 14 bases between them. The germline gives CDR1 LNHDA, CDR2 SQIVND (reference sequence). The CDR3 consists of 14 residues. The CDR3 loop reads CASTTPRSNEKLFF. Written as DNA, the CDR3 is TGTGCCAGTACCACACCCAGGTCCAATGAAAAACTGTTTTTT.

CDR3 sequence (DNA): TGCGCCAGCCGACAGGGGCCCTTGCGGGGAAACACCATATATTTT. Amino acid sequence: CASRQGPLRGNTIYF. The chain uses TRBV4-1 and TRBJ1-3, with 8 bases identical to TRBD1. V was clipped by 8 bases and J by 4 bases; unmatched bases: 10. CDR1 MGHRA and CDR2 YSYEKL come from the germline V gene. CDR3 length: 15 amino acids.

J is TRBJ1-4 and V is TRBV25-1; 8 bases align to TRBD1. The CDR3 covers 13 residues. Germline V gene sequence: CDR1 MGHDK, CDR2 SYGVNS. The ends lost 8 bases at V and 6 bases at J; junction bases unmatched: 5. CDR3 sequence: CASLGQGDEKLFF. For the CDR3, the DNA is TGTGCCAGCCTAGGACAGGGAGATGAAAAACTGTTTTTT.

Only a few counts were recorded for this clone. The genes are TRBV28 and TRBJ1-1; the D is unclear. V lost 1 base and J 5 bases, leaving 14 bases between the germline ends. The CDR3 has 15 amino acids. Germline CDR1 is MDHEN and CDR2 is SYDVKM. The CDR3 nucleotides are TGTGCCAGCAGTTTATCCGGAGGGTTTAATACTGAAGCTTTCTTT. The encoded protein is CASSLSGGFNTEAFF.

This chain links TRBV27 with TRBJ1-1; D might be TRBD1 (5 bases). CDR3 length equals 14 residues. Trimming left V 6 bases short and J 4 bases short, with 15 bases between. The germline V gene encodes CDR1 MNHEY and CDR2 SMNVEV (reference sequence). DNA of the CDR3: TGTGCCAGCAGCCTCCAGTGGGGGATCACTGAAGCTTTCTTT. It is translated as CASSLQWGITEAFF.

The chain is built from TRBV7-9 and TRBJ2-1; 14 bases align to TRBD2. J lost 9 bases, V lost 5 bases, and 9 bases had no gene match. The germline gives CDR1 SEHNR, CDR2 FQNEAQ (reference sequence). This CDR3 region has 16 residues. For the CDR3, the DNA is TGTGCCAGCAGCCTCCGACCCGGGACTAGCGGGAGTGAGCAGTTCTTC. Translation: CASSLRPGTSGSEQFF.

The table lists this clone with a count of one. This chain uses TRBV30 with TRBJ2-3; TRBD1 matches at 8 bases. CDR1 GTSNPN and CDR2 SVGIG come from the germline V gene (reference sequence). J was trimmed by 5 bases and V by 5 bases; bases with no gene match: 6. CDR3 length: 13 residues. The CDR3 loop reads CAWGQGLGDTQYF. CDR3 nucleotide sequence: TGTGCCTGGGGACAGGGTTTAGGAGATACGCAGTATTTT.

V usage is TRBV5-1 and J usage is TRBJ1-1, with D possibly matching TRBD1 (6 bases). This CDR3 contains 14 residues. The V gene's germline CDR1 is SGHRS and CDR2 YFSETQ. V was cut by 0 bases and J by 7 bases, with 13 bases left in between. For the CDR3, the DNA is TGCGCCAGCAGCTTGGCCAGGGACACGGGTGAAGCTTTCTTT. The encoded protein is CASSLARDTGEAFF.

J is TRBJ2-1 and V is TRBV19; D possibly corresponds to TRBD2 (5 bases). The CDR3 runs 11 residues. The V end lost 3 bases, the J end lost 10 bases, and 7 bases lay between the germline ends. The V gene's germline CDR1 is LNHDA and CDR2 SQIVND (reference sequence). CDR3 bases: TGTGCCAGTAGTATTGAGCGGGAGCAGTTCTTC. This translates into CASSIEREQFF.

The V gene is TRBV10-3, the J gene TRBJ2-2, with 14 bases fitting TRBD2. The CDR3 totals 17 residues. The trim removed 6 bases at V and 7 bases at J, leaving 10 bases unmatched. Germline V gene lookup returns CDR1 ENHRY and CDR2 SYGVKD. The CDR3 sequence is CAIRKRGLAGEHGELFF. In DNA form, the CDR3 reads TGTGCCATCAGAAAAAGGGGACTAGCGGGAGAGCACGGGGAGCTGTTTTTT.

This clone was picked up a small number of times. The chain combines TRBV5-1 with TRBJ2-3, with a weak D call TRBD2 (7 bases). The V end was cut by 1 base, the J end by 5 bases, with 20 bases between. Germline V gives CDR1 SGHRS, CDR2 YFSETQ. The CDR3 is 17 amino acids. CDR3 loop: CASSLLKGRGARDTQYF. The CDR3 DNA reads as TGCGCCAGCAGCTTGTTGAAGGGACGGGGGGCAAGAGATACGCAGTATTTT.

This clone was found many times. The V and J genes are TRBV9 and TRBJ1-1; possible D gene TRBD1, 5 bases. This CDR3 is 14 amino acids long. The V gene's germline CDR1 is SGDLS and CDR2 YYNGEE. Deletions cut 0 bases from V and 4 bases from J, with 10 bases between. The CDR3 sequence: CASSVAGVATEAFF. CDR3 DNA sequence: TGTGCCAGCAGCGTAGCGGGGGTAGCCACTGAAGCTTTCTTT.

The chain employs TRBV2 and TRBJ2-3, with a tentative D call TRBD2 (5 bases). The CDR3 spans 15 residues. V lost 2 bases, J lost 2 bases, and 11 bases lay in between. Germline-derived CDR1 and CDR2 are SNHLY and FYNNEI. CDR3: CASSERRRPTDTQYF. The CDR3, as DNA: TGTGCCAGCAGTGAACGCCGGAGGCCCACAGATACGCAGTATTTT. The entire variable domain, with the rest obtained from reference TRBV2 and TRBJ2-3, is as follows: EPEVTQTPSHQVTQMGQEVILRCVPISNHLYFYWYRQILGQKVEFLVSFYNNEISEKSEIFDDQFSVERPDGSNFTLKIRSTKLEDSAMYFCASSERRRPTDTQYFGPGTRLTVL.

This chain connects TRBV9 to TRBJ2-1, with D maybe TRBD2 (5 bases). CDR1 is SGDLS, CDR2 YYNGEE, per germline. The CDR3 has 14 amino acids. The V gene lost 0 bases and the J gene lost 3 bases, with 7 bases spanning the gap. CDR3 protein: CASSVASGYNEQFF. CDR3 bases: TGTGCCAGCAGCGTAGCCAGCGGCTACAATGAGCAGTTCTTC.

V gene TRBV5-4 combines with J gene TRBJ2-5, with 8 bases matching TRBD2. The germline CDR1 and CDR2 sequences are SGHNT and YYREEE (reference sequence). The CDR3 runs 15 residues. Trimming cost V 0 bases and J 5 bases; bases outside gene matches: 6. CDR3 nucleotides: TGTGCCAGCAGCTTGGAGCCCGGCGGGGGGGAGACCCAGTACTTC. This encodes CASSLEPGGGETQYF.

The chain uses TRBV30 and TRBJ2-5; a weak D match, TRBD2 (6 bases). The J call is in doubt because the DNA end fits TRBJ2-7 better. Germline loops: CDR1 GTSNPN, CDR2 SVGIG (reference sequence). This CDR3 is 13 amino acids long. The CDR3 region has the DNA TGTGCCTGGAAAGTGTGGGGGGAATACGAGCAGTACTTC. Protein: CAWKVWGEYEQYF.

The genes are TRBV25-1 and TRBJ2-1; a possible D gene is TRBD2 (6 bases). Germline V lookup: CDR1 MGHDK, CDR2 SYGVNS. The CDR3 has 18 amino acids. The ends were cut back, 3 bases at V and 3 bases at J, with 21 bases in the middle. The CDR3 nucleotides read TGTGCCAGCAGTGATACGCCTGGAGGGAGTATAGACTACAATGAGCAGTTCTTC. Protein: CASSDTPGGSIDYNEQFF. Combining the CDR3 with reference TRBV25-1 and TRBJ2-1 gives the whole variable domain EADIYQTPRYLVIGTGKKITLECSQTMGHDKMYWYQQDPGMELHLIHYSYGVNSTEKGDLSSESTVSRIRTEHFPLTLESARPSHTSQYLCASSDTPGGSIDYNEQFFGPGTRLTVL.

The chain combines TRBV14 with TRBJ1-1, with D hard to call. The germline V gene encodes CDR1 SGHDN and CDR2 FVKESK. Trimming pared 4 bases from V and 6 bases from J, leaving 24 bases between. This CDR3 region has 17 residues. CDR3 sequence (DNA): TGTGCCAGCAGCCGAACCCGTGGGAGCCCACTGAGGGCTGAAGCTTTCTTT. Its protein is CASSRTRGSPLRAEAFF.

The chain joins TRBV19 to TRBJ2-1; 10 positions agree with TRBD2. Trimming took 9 bases from V and 12 from J; bases not matched to a gene: 20. CDR3 length: 16 amino acids. CDR1 and CDR2 from the germline V gene are LNHDA and SQIVND (reference sequence). The CDR3 loop is CASETGGLAASVGQFF. The CDR3 nucleotides are TGTGCCAGCGAAACCGGCGGACTAGCGGCCTCTGTGGGGCAGTTCTTC. Drawing the rest from reference TRBV19 and TRBJ2-1, the complete variable domain is DGGITQSPKYLFRKEGQNVTLSCEQNLNHDAMYWYRQDPGQGLRLIYYSQIVNDFQKGDIAEGYSVSREKKESFPLTVTSAQKNPTAFYLCASETGGLAASVGQFFGPGTRLTVL.

V and J are TRBV10-3 and TRBJ2-1; possibly TRBD2 for D (6 bases). V lost 7 bases and J 6 bases, leaving 16 bases between the germline ends. This CDR3 contains 14 residues. The germline V gene encodes CDR1 ENHRY and CDR2 SYGVKD. The CDR3 spells CAIMEGIGVNEQFF. CDR3 coding DNA: TGTGCCATCATGGAGGGAATAGGAGTCAATGAGCAGTTCTTC.